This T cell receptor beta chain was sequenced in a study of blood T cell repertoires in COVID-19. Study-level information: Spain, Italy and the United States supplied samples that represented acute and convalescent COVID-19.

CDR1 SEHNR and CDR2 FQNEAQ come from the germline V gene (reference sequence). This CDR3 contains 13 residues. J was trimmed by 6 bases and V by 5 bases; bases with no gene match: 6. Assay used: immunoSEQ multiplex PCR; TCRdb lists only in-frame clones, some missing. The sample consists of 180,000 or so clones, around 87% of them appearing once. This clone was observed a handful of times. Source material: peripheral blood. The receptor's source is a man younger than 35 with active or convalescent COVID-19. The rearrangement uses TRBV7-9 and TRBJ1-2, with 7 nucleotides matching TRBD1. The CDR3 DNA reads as TGTGCCAGCAGCACGGGACAGAGAAATGGCTACACCTTC. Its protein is CASSTGQRNGYTF.